The rows below give T cell receptor beta chains drawn from one sample of a study of cytomegalovirus exposure and HLA in healthy donors. TCRdb keeps only in-frame clones here, not all; method: immunoSEQ multiplex PCR. The sample holds roughly 250,000 clones, over 70% seen once. The sample was PBMCs. The receptors were sampled from a girl aged 2-15 years in good health and CMV-seronegative. The CDR3 runs from the conserved cysteine through the conserved F or W. D genes are given only for firm matches. Clone size is given for some rows only: seen once, a few or many times, or a class if the clone is expanded.

TRBJ2-7 TRBD1 - TRBV5-1 CASSIRTGNFYEQYF TGCGCCAGCAGCATCCGGACAGGGAATTTTTACGAGCAGTACTTC
TRBJ1-1 TRBD1 few TRBV5-6 CASSAYRGGDTEAFF TGTGCCAGCAGCGCCTACAGGGGAGGAGACACTGAAGCTTTCTTT
TRBJ2-7 - - TRBV11-2 CASSPGGYEQYF TGTGCCAGCAGCCCCGGGGGCTACGAGCAGTACTTC
TRBJ1-2 - - TRBV2 CASSESGGRSNYGYTF TGTGCCAGCAGTGAAAGCGGGGGGCGGTCTAACTATGGCTACACCTTC
TRBJ1-5 - - TRBV18 CASSLGAGRNQPQHF TGTGCCAGCTCTCTCGGGGCAGGGAGGAATCAGCCCCAGCATTTT
TRBJ2-7 TRBD2 - TRBV19 CASSPVLAPSSYEQYF TGTGCCAGTAGTCCCGTACTAGCGCCGAGCTCCTACGAGCAGTACTTC
TRBJ2-7 TRBD1 - TRBV5-1 CASSGADRGLQYF TGCGCCAGCAGCGGAGCCGACAGGGGGCTCCAGTACTTC
TRBJ2-1 TRBD2 - TRBV25-1 CASSERLAPYNEQFF TGTGCCAGCAGTGAACGACTAGCGCCATACAATGAGCAGTTCTTC
TRBJ1-1 - - TRBV28 CASSLFESNIWAFF TGTGCCAGCAGTTTATTTGAGTCCAATATCTGGGCTTTCTTT
TRBJ1-5 TRBD1 - TRBV7-6 CASSPGTGTNQPQHF TGTGCCAGCAGCCCGGGGACAGGGACCAATCAGCCCCAGCATTTT
TRBJ1-6 TRBD1 - TRBV4-1 CASSQIFPYVGQGNSPLHF TGCGCCAGCAGCCAAATTTTTCCTTACGTGGGACAGGGAAATTCACCCCTCCACTTT
TRBJ2-7 - - TRBV30 CAWSSEGEQYF TGTGCCTGGAGTAGCGAGGGCGAGCAGTACTTC
TRBJ2-1 - - TRBV15 CATSRGAGENSYNEQFF TGTGCCACCAGCAGAGGCGCCGGGGAGAACTCCTACAATGAGCAGTTCTTC
TRBJ2-2 TRBD2 few TRBV6-5 CASSHLGGGGELFF TGTGCCAGCAGCCATTTGGGGGGGGGCGGGGAGCTGTTTTTT
TRBJ2-7 TRBD2 - TRBV27 CASRGLAGAYEQYF TGTGCCAGCAGGGGACTAGCGGGAGCATACGAGCAGTACTTC
TRBJ2-2 TRBD2 - TRBV15 CATSRVRLAGWTGELFF TGTGCCACCAGCAGAGTGCGGCTAGCGGGATGGACCGGGGAGCTGTTTTTT
TRBJ2-1 - - TRBV2 CASRRSGDRIHEQFF TGTGCCAGCAGGAGATCGGGGGACAGAATCCATGAGCAGTTCTTC
TRBJ2-7 TRBD2 - TRBV9 CASSVGLALGPGVYEQYF TGTGCCAGCAGCGTCGGACTAGCTCTGGGTCCTGGGGTTTACGAGCAGTACTTC
TRBJ2-2 TRBD2 - TRBV29-1 CAILAGGTGELFF TGCGCGATACTAGCGGGAGGTACCGGGGAGCTGTTTTTT
TRBJ2-7 TRBD1 - TRBV29-1 CSVEQDRGYEQYF TGCAGCGTTGAGCAAGACAGGGGCTACGAGCAGTACTTC
TRBJ2-3 TRBD2 few TRBV11-2 CASSLLAGVADTQYF TGTGCCAGCAGCCTTCTGGCGGGGGTGGCAGATACGCAGTATTTT
TRBJ2-2 TRBD2 few TRBV5-1 CASTPRAGVPTGELFF TGCGCCAGCACCCCTCGGGCGGGAGTACCAACCGGGGAGCTGTTTTTT
TRBJ2-1 TRBD2 - TRBV5-4 CASSSTSGGEQFF TGTGCCAGCAGCTCGACTAGCGGGGGGGAGCAGTTCTTC
TRBJ1-4 - - TRBV7-8 CASSPSSSTAGDEKLFF TGTGCCAGCAGCCCATCATCATCCACAGCGGGTGATGAAAAACTGTTTTTT
TRBJ2-7 - - TRBV10-3 CAISPGTSPYEQYF TGTGCCATCAGCCCCGGGACTTCCCCCTACGAGCAGTACTTC
TRBJ1-4 TRBD1 few TRBV19 CASGTGDATNEKLFF TGTGCCAGCGGGACAGGGGATGCAACTAATGAAAAACTGTTTTTT
TRBJ1-2 - - TRBV28 CASSSSGGHGTYGYTF TGTGCCAGCAGTTCGAGCGGGGGCCACGGGACCTATGGCTACACCTTC
TRBJ1-2 - - TRBV2 CASSKKGPSYGYTF TGTGCCAGCAGTAAGAAGGGGCCCTCCTATGGCTACACCTTC
TRBJ1-5 TRBD1 - TRBV7-9 CASSGGGGPQHF TGTGCCAGTTCAGGGGGCGGAGGGCCCCAGCATTTT